Here is one T cell receptor (beta chain) with its context. This sample stems from a study of cytomegalovirus exposure and HLA in healthy donors. It was with 60 Vbeta and 13 Jbeta primers that the PCR ran. The assay was immunoSEQ multiplex PCR, and TCRdb's table has in-frame clones only and misses some. Of fewer than 180,000 clones in the sample, about 85% were seen once. Germline assignment: CDR1 MNHEY and CDR2 SMNVEV (reference sequence). The CDR3 has 14 residues. V was clipped by 9 bases and J by 6 bases; unmatched bases: 9. The receptor's source is a human donor in good health. Sequencing input: PBMCs. The chain carries TRBV27 and TRBJ2-1; 9 bases match TRBD2. Here the CDR3 reads CASLAGVSGNEQFF. The CDR3 nucleotides read TGTGCCAGTTTAGCGGGAGTTTCAGGCAATGAGCAGTTCTTC.